This is a list of T cell receptor beta chains from one sample in a study of T cell changes during pregnancy in multiple sclerosis. The repertoire was sequenced with immunoSEQ multiplex PCR; TCRdb's copy has only in-frame clones and lacks some. This sample has around 50,000 clones, with 80% to 90% found just once. The source was CD8+ T cells from peripheral blood mononuclear cells, collected in the second trimester of pregnancy. The receptors derive from a female donor with multiple sclerosis, enrolled in a pregnancy study. CDR3s leave out the opening cysteine and the closing phenylalanine or tryptophan.

j_call | v_call | cdr3_aa
TRBJ2-1 | TRBV7-3 | ASSDRSNEQF
TRBJ2-1 | TRBV6-1 | ASSDLQGSSYNEQF
TRBJ2-3 | TRBV7-2 | ASSLSGRGYSTDTQY
TRBJ2-7 | TRBV6-1 | ASSVGQASSYEQY
TRBJ2-1 | TRBV19 | ASSIDTGDDEQF
TRBJ2-7 | TRBV4-1 | ASSRGQGAYEQY
TRBJ1-3 | TRBV6-5 | ASSYSEGVNTIY
TRBJ1-4 | TRBV5-1 | ASSHGTENEKLF
TRBJ2-2 | TRBV4-1 | ASSHSQGGTGELF
TRBJ2-2 | TRBV27 | ASSPVRDSPNTGELF
TRBJ1-2 | TRBV28 | ATNPGQGAHGYT
TRBJ1-1 | TRBV11-2 | ASSHTPGGAKAF
TRBJ2-3 | TRBV30 | AWSTDSHTQY
TRBJ1-1 | TRBV7-9 | ASSLPGEAF
TRBJ2-1 | TRBV15 | ATSRESGTQYNEQF
TRBJ1-1 | TRBV5-5 | ASRPQGATEAF
TRBJ1-5 | TRBV10-3 | AISESIRTVSNQPQH
TRBJ1-5 | TRBV10-1 | ASSSGGADQPQH
TRBJ1-1 | TRBV27 | ASSPSGQAKEAF
TRBJ2-5 | TRBV27 | ASSLSVLGETQY
TRBJ2-7 | TRBV27 | ASSLSPAGSIEQY
TRBJ2-7 | TRBV19 | ASSNRQDEQY
TRBJ1-1 | TRBV6-1 | ASREDHPEAF
TRBJ1-1 | TRBV4-1 | ASSQYDRNTEAF
TRBJ1-5 | TRBV19 | ASSIQGAGQPQH
TRBJ1-1 | TRBV15 | ATSRGRTEMNTEAF
TRBJ1-1 | TRBV5-1 | ASQRVAGTGAWRTEAF
TRBJ2-2 | TRBV13 | ASSLGGWGQTGELF
TRBJ2-7 | TRBV11-2 | ASSLLGGASYEQY
TRBJ2-2 | TRBV27 | ASRSLGQSTGELF
TRBJ2-1 | TRBV7-8 | ASRGTPSSYNEQF
TRBJ2-2 | TRBV30 | AWSVSGDTGELF
TRBJ2-7 | TRBV7-2 | ASSRSGTHSYEQY
TRBJ2-2 | TRBV4-1 | ASSRGRGLAGELF
TRBJ2-1 | TRBV28 | ASSLLGLAGGPGEQF
TRBJ2-1 | TRBV9 | ASSVPTSGNNEQF
TRBJ2-2 | TRBV11-3 | ASSLYSGGELF
TRBJ1-1 | TRBV19 | ASSSRAWQGPEAF
TRBJ2-1 | TRBV7-8 | ASSLDGDEQF
TRBJ2-7 | TRBV2 | ASIQGGVLDEQY
TRBJ2-7 | TRBV14 | ASSQVGAEQY